The present entry profiles one T cell receptor (beta chain) with its context. The data originate from a study of blood T cell repertoires in COVID-19. The wider study: Both acute and convalescent COVID-19 samples were obtained from the United States, Italy and Spain. The analysed material was cDNA or gDNA that came from T cells, B-cell-depleted T cells, or PBMCs.

In the original workflow: For nucleated cells, counts were estimated from reference gene primer amplification. The assay was immunoSEQ multiplex PCR, and TCRdb's table has in-frame clones only and misses some. The D gene and trimming were derived from the DNA, and the V and J assignments and clone size from that table. Of under 300,000 clones listed, around 90% are singletons. Trimming took 2 bases from V and 6 from J; bases not matched to a gene: 3. Per germline, CDR1 MDHEN and CDR2 SYDVKM. The CDR3 has 14 amino acids. This TCR came from a man aged 55 to 70 who had recovered from COVID-19. Sequencing was done on a sample of peripheral blood. The chain combines TRBV28 with TRBJ1-5, with 8 bases identical to TRBD1. CDR3 amino acids: CASSLQGAGQPQHF. The CDR3 DNA reads as TGTGCCAGCAGTTTACAGGGGGCGGGTCAGCCCCAGCATTTT.